This T cell receptor (beta chain) is drawn from a study of CD8 T cells in ankylosing spondylitis. Using its own MiXCR run on the 5' RACE reads, TCRdb lists one record per CDR3 protein. The repertoire holds 250,000 to 400,000 distinct CDR3 sequences, with 11% as singletons. CDR3 size: 13 residues. Trimming pared 3 bases from V and 3 bases from J, leaving 7 bases between. The germline V gene has CDR1 SGHKS and CDR2 YYEKEE (reference sequence). The rearrangement uses TRBV5-5 and TRBJ2-1, with D unclear. This receptor was identified in a female donor with ankylosing spondylitis or in good health (not recorded which). The material sequenced was blood, either unsorted or a sorted T cell fraction (not recorded which). The CDR3 sequence is CASSYNSYNEQFF. The CDR3 coding sequence is TGTGCCAGCAGCTATAACAGCTACAATGAGCAGTTCTTC.